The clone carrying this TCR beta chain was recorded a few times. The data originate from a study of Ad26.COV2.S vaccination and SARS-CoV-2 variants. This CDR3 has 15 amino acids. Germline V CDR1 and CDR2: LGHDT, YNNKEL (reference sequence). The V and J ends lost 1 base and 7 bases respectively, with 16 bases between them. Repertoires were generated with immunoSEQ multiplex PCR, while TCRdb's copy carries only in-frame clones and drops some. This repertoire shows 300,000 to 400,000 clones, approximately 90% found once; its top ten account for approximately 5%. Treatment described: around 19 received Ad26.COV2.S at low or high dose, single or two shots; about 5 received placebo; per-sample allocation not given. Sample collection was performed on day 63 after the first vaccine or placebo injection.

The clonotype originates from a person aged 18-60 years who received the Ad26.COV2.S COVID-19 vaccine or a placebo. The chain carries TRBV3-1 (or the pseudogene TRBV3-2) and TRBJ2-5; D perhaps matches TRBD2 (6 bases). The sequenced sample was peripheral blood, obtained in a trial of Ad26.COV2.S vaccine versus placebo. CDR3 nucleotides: TGTGCCAGCAGCCAAGGTTTCTCGGCGGAGGGGACCCAGTACTTC. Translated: CASSQGFSAEGTQYF.